This T cell receptor beta chain was profiled in a study of T cell changes during pregnancy in multiple sclerosis (dated by TCRdb to about 2019). Concerning the study at large: Changes in the T cell repertoire over the course of pregnancy were examined in this study in women with multiple sclerosis.

In regard to this clone: Its antigen is unknown. No base qualities exist here, and no much larger clone lies one base off it.

The CDR3 goes from the cysteine to the phenylalanine over 15 residues. Just the 45-base CDR3 DNA is kept, in frame starting at base 1. CDR1 SGHDT and CDR2 YYEEEE were looked up in the germline V gene. V is trimmed back by 4 bases and J by 3 bases, and the junction contains 7 bases that no gene match accounts for. Receptor amplification or capture employed the immunoSEQ multiplex PCR assay. TCRdb limited this immuneACCESS table to in-frame rearrangements with V and J called. A share of clones is missing; checked studies link under half to unresolved V genes, and the rest is unexplained. In this sample the table shows around 92,000 clones, about 94% of which occur a single time. In total, the top ten clones hold 2.2% of the sample.

The chain uses TRBV5-6 and TRBJ1-5; the junction holds 7 bases that match TRBD1. Sample: peripheral blood, taken in the third trimester of pregnancy. This sequence was found in a female donor with multiple sclerosis, enrolled in a pregnancy study. The nucleotides are TGTGCCAGCAGCCTCGCGACAGGGTTCAATCAGCCCCAGCATTTT. Its translation is CASSLATGFNQPQHF.